Following are 4 T cell receptor beta chains from one sample sequenced in a study of T cell repertoires in cytomegalovirus infection. MiXCR, run by TCRdb on the reads, gives a single entry per CDR3 protein. The sample carries some 590,000 distinct CDR3 sequences, around 40% recorded once. The antigens for these receptors are not known. The sample consisted of cultured PBMCs, taken from culture after CMV antigen stimulation. The receptors were gathered from a human donor in good health (CMV status not recorded). Some clones in this sample may be carry-over from other donors' samples.

This clonotype came up once. The chain employs TRBV6-1 and TRBJ2-7; TRBD2 matches 7 bases. The germline V gene encodes CDR1 MNHNS and CDR2 SASEGT. V shed 7 bases, J shed 3 bases, and the junction held 9 bases outside the gene matches. The CDR3 totals 14 residues. The CDR3 DNA follows: TGTGCCAGCAATCCTCTTGGGAGGGACTACGAGCAGTACTTC. Translated: CASNPLGRDYEQYF.

This clonotype was seen only a few times. The chain couples TRBV7-6 to TRBJ2-6, with a weak D call TRBD2 (7 bases). Germline V lookup: CDR1 SGHVS, CDR2 FNYEAQ. The V gene lost 5 bases and the J gene lost 0 bases, with 29 bases spanning the gap. The CDR3 contains 22 residues. CDR3 bases: TGTGCCAGCAGCCCCCCGGGGGGTAGCCGCGGGACACCATCCTCTGGGGCCAACGTCCTGACTTTC. As protein: CASSPPGGSRGTPSSGANVLTF.

The gene calls are TRBV7-8 and TRBJ2-1, with TRBD2 matching 10 bases. The CDR3 runs to 16 residues. V was clipped by 3 bases and J by 0 bases; unmatched bases: 2. Germline V gene data show CDR1 as SGHVS and CDR2 as FQNEAQ. DNA of the CDR3: TGTGCCAGCAGCTTGACTAGCGGGCCCTCCTACAATGAGCAGTTCTTC. Protein sequence: CASSLTSGPSYNEQFF.

This chain links TRBV28 with TRBJ1-6; D call uncertain. Germline loops: CDR1 MDHEN, CDR2 SYDVKM. V was shortened by 8 bases and J by 9 bases, with 11 bases between the two germline ends. The CDR3 covers 12 residues. The CDR3, as DNA: TGTGCCAGCGGGCCATCCGGTTCACCCCTCCACTTT. This encodes CASGPSGSPLHF.